These T cell receptor beta chains were read from a single sample in a study of shared clonotypes between healthy human individuals. TCRdb's copy holds only in-frame clones and misses some; the assay was immunoSEQ multiplex PCR. The data show fewer than 650,000 clones, around 80% seen once. Material: PBMCs. All receptors come from a woman in her thirties or forties in good health. Some clones in this sample may be carry-over from other donors' samples. Each CDR3 is given with its conserved first and last residue. Fields, in order: J gene, V gene, CDR3 protein.

j_gene: TRBJ2-5
v_gene: TRBV28
CDR3aa: CASSSSGRSETQYF

j_gene: TRBJ1-3
v_gene: TRBV4-3
CDR3aa: CASSLTGVGNTIYF

j_gene: TRBJ1-5
v_gene: TRBV7-8
CDR3aa: CASSLAAGWSNQPQHF

j_gene: TRBJ1-3
v_gene: TRBV6-1
CDR3aa: CASLQGLSSGNTIYF

j_gene: TRBJ1-3
v_gene: TRBV5-1
CDR3aa: CASSTKTGWGNTIYF

j_gene: TRBJ2-7
v_gene: TRBV15
CDR3aa: CATSRDPGTSYEQYF

j_gene: TRBJ1-2
v_gene: TRBV28
CDR3aa: CASSHLVDVYTF

j_gene: TRBJ2-7
v_gene: TRBV21-1
CDR3aa: CAAPMGGTTYEQYF

j_gene: TRBJ2-2
v_gene: TRBV28
CDR3aa: CASRLRGTGELFF

j_gene: TRBJ2-5
v_gene: TRBV30
CDR3aa: CAWSVGAETQYF

j_gene: TRBJ2-3
v_gene: TRBV18
CDR3aa: CASSPRQGYTDTQYF

j_gene: TRBJ2-6
v_gene: TRBV28
CDR3aa: CASSLPPDGGEASGANVLTF

j_gene: TRBJ2-2
v_gene: TRBV14
CDR3aa: CASSQDRFAGELFF